This paragraph reports one TCR beta chain. This record belongs to a study of blood T cell repertoires in COVID-19. In the study overall: Some COVID-19 samples were acute and others convalescent; all came from the United States, Italy and Spain.

Original analysis: Amplification of reference gene primers provided the estimated nucleated cell counts. Profiled with immunoSEQ multiplex PCR; TCRdb holds only in-frame clones, not every one. The D gene and trimming were derived from the DNA, and the V and J assignments and clone size from that table. The sample has around 450,000 clones; about nine tenths are singletons. V gave up 6 bases and J gave up 2 bases, with 13 bases separating them. The germline V gene has CDR1 SGHVS and CDR2 FQNEAQ. The CDR3 spans 14 residues. The sequence came from a man younger than 35 who had recovered from COVID-19. Sequenced: PBMCs or T cells enriched from blood (not recorded which). The chain carries TRBV7-8 and TRBJ1-1; D is perhaps TRBD1 (5 bases). CDR3 in amino acids: CASSLTAFNTEAFF. The CDR3 bases are TGTGCCAGCAGTTTGACAGCCTTTAACACTGAAGCTTTCTTT.